This paragraph reports one T cell receptor (beta chain). Its target is unknown. Vbeta (60) and Jbeta (13) primers were used in the PCR. TCRdb's table, derived via immunoSEQ multiplex PCR, lists solely in-frame clones and lacks some. This sample yields some 190,000 clones, of which around 79% are seen a single time; 1.6% belongs to the top ten. This sample was taken from a study of cytomegalovirus exposure and HLA in healthy donors. Findings and limits, study-wide: One variant, a missense change in DCLRE1C, was linked in a later analysis to TCR beta V- and J-gene trimming. Under in vitro conditions, a few CMV-associated chains were confirmed as specific for CMV antigens. What a later analysis reportedly showed was that an Asian-associated ancestry cluster had fewer N-insertions than the approximately 700-donor mean.

CDR3 size: 14 residues. V lost 2 bases, J lost 3 bases, and 12 bases lay in between. The germline V gene has CDR1 SGHTS and CDR2 YDEGEE. Healthy donors of bone marrow made up the group. Sequenced sample: PBMCs. The receptor was isolated from a woman in her forties or fifties in good health and CMV-seronegative. This chain connects TRBV5-8 to TRBJ2-7; maybe TRBD2 (5 bases). Written as DNA, the CDR3 is TGTGCCAGCAGCTTTACAGCGAGCGGCTACGAGCAGTACTTC. As protein: CASSFTASGYEQYF.